This T cell receptor (beta chain) was captured in a study of identical twins. In this sample, this clonotype turned up many times. V was clipped by 0 bases and J by 9 bases, with 7 bases between them. The CDR3 covers 12 residues. The germline V gene encodes CDR1 SGHDT and CDR2 YYEEEE. TCRdb itself ran the 5' RACE reads through MiXCR, one entry per CDR3 protein. The sample holds about 480,000 distinct CDR3 sequences; more than 13% are singletons and the top ten take 0.5% to 0.65%. The same specimen was also included in a second study, on yellow fever vaccine responses in identical twins.

The TCR sequence derives from a woman aged 18-29 years in good health. The material sequenced was CD4+ T cells sorted from blood. This chain joins TRBV5-6 and TRBJ2-1, with D hard to call. The CDR3 DNA reads as TGTGCCAGCAGCTTGGGTACGGCTGAGCAGTTCTTC. Protein: CASSLGTAEQFF.